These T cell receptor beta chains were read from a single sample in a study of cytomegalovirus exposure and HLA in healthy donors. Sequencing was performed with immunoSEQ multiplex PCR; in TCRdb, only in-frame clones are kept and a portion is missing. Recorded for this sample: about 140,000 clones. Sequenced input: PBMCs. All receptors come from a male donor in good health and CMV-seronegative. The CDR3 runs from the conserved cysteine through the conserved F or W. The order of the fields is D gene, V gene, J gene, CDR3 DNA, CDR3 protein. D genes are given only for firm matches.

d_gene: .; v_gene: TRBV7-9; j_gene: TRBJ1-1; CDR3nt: TGTGCCAGCAGCTTAGGCGACAGTTGGGCCACTGAAGCTTTCTTT; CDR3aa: CASSLGDSWATEAFF
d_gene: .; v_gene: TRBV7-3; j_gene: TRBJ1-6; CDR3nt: TGTGCCAGCAGCTTAGCAGGGTCCCGGGATTCACCCCTCCACTTT; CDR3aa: CASSLAGSRDSPLHF
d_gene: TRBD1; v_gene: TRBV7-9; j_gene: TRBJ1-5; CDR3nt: TGTGCCAGCAGCCAGGACAGGGGTGAACAGCCCCAGCATTTT; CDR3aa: CASSQDRGEQPQHF
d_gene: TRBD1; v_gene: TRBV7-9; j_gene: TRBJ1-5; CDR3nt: TGTGCCAGCAGCTTAGGTTCGGTCGGGACAGGGAATACCCAGCCCCAGCATTTT; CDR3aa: CASSLGSVGTGNTQPQHF
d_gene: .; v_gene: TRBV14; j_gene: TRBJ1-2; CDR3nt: TGTGCCAGCAGCCCTTACCTGGTATGGGAGAATGGAAATGGCTACACCTTC; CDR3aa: CASSPYLVWENGNGYTF
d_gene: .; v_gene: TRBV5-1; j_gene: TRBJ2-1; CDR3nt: TGCGCCAGCAGCTTGGCCGGGAGCGGCCACAATGAGCAGTTCTTC; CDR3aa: CASSLAGSGHNEQFF
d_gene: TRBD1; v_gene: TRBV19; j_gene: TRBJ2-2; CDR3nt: TGTGCCAGTCACAGGGGAAACACCGGGGAGCTGTTTTTT; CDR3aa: CASHRGNTGELFF
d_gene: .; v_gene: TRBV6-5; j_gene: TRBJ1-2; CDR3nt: TGTGCCAGCAGTTACTCGATTCAGGGCCCTGGCTATGGCTACACCTTC; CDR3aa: CASSYSIQGPGYGYTF
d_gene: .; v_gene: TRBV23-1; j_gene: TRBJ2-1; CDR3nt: TGCGCCAGCGCCAGGAAGGAATACAATGAGCAGTTCTTC; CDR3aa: CASARKEYNEQFF
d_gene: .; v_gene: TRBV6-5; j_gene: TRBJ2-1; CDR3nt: TGTGCCAGCACCGGACTCTACAATGAGCAGTTCTTC; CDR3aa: CASTGLYNEQFF
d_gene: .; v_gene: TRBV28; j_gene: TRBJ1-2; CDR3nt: TGTGCCAGCAGTTTAGTTCAGATCTATGGCTACACCTTC; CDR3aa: CASSLVQIYGYTF
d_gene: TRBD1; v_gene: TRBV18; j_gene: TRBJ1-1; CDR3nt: TGTGCCAGCTCAGTACAGGGGGCCCAAAGTGTTGGCACTGAAGCTTTCTTT; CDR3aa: CASSVQGAQSVGTEAFF
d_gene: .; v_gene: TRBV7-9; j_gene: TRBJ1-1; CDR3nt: TGTGCCAGCAGCTTAAGAGAGGGGGACACTGAAGCTTTCTTT; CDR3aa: CASSLREGDTEAFF
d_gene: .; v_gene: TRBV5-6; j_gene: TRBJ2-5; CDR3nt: TGTGCCAGCAGCTTTTTACAGGAAGAGACCCAGTACTTC; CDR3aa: CASSFLQEETQYF
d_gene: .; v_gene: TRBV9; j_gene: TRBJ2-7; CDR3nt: TGTGCCAGCAGCGTAGGAGGGTCCTACGAGCAGTACTTC; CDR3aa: CASSVGGSYEQYF
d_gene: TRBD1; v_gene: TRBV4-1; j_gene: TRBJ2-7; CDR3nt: TGCGCCAGCAGCCAAGAGGCAGGGGACAGCTCCTACGAGCAGTACTTC; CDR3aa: CASSQEAGDSSYEQYF
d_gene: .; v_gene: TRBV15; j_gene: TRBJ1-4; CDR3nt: TGTGCCACCAGCAGAGGGCCCTGGGGGGATGATGAAAAACTGTTTTTT; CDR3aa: CATSRGPWGDDEKLFF
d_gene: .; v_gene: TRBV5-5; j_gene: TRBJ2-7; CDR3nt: TGTGCCAGCAGCTTGGCCGGGGGACAGAGGTCCTACGAGCAGTACTTC; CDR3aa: CASSLAGGQRSYEQYF
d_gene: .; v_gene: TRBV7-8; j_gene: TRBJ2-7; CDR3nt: TGTGCCAGCAGCGCCCTAAGCGGGTCCTACGAGCAGTACTTC; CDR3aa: CASSALSGSYEQYF
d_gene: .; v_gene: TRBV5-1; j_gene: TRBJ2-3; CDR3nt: TGCGCCAGCGCCGTGAGAGGAAGCGGGACAGATACGCAGTATTTT; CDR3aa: CASAVRGSGTDTQYF
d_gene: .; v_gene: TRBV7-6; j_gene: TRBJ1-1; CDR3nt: TGTGCCAGCAGCTTAGGCGGGGCGGACGGAGCTTTCTTT; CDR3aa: CASSLGGADGAFF
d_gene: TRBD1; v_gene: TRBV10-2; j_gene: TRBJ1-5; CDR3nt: TGCGCCAGCAGTCCCCAGGGGGTAGCTCAGCCCCAGCATTTT; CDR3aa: CASSPQGVAQPQHF
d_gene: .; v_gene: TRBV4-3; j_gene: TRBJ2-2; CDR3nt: TGCGCCAGCAGCCAGGAGGGAGGCAGATCAGGCTTGCGAGCCTTGAGCGGGGAGCTGTTTTTT; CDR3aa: CASSQEGGRSGLRALSGELFF
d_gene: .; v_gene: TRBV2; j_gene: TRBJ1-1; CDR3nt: TGTGCCAGCCCTCGCAGGGGGAACACTGAAGCTTTCTTT; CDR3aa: CASPRRGNTEAFF
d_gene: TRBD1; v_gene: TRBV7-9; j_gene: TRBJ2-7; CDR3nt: TGTGCCAGCAGCGACTACCGGGACAGCTCTCTCGAGCAGTACTTC; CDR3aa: CASSDYRDSSLEQYF
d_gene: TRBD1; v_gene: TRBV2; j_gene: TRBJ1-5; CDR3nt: TGTGCCAGCAGACCCGGGACAGGGGTGAATCAGCCCCAGCATTTT; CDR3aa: CASRPGTGVNQPQHF
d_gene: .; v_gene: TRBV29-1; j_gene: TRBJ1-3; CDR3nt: TGCAGCGCAACAGCCTCTGGAAACACCATATATTTT; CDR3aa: CSATASGNTIYF
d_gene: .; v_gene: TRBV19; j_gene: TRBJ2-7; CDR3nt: TGTGCCAGTAGTTACATCTATCCGGAGGGCCCCTCCGAGCAGTACTTC; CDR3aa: CASSYIYPEGPSEQYF